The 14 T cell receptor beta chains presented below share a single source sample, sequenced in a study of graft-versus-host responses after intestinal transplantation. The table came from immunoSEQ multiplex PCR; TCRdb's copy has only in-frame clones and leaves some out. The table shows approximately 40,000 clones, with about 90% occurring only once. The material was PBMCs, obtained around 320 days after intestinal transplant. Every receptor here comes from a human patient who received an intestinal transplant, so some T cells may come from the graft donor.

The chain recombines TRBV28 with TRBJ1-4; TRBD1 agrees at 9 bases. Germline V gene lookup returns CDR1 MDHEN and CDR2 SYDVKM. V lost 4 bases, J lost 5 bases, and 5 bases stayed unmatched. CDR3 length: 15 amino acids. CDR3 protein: CASSSLTGGNEKLFF. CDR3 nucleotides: TGTGCCAGCAGTTCTCTTACAGGGGGCAATGAAAAACTGTTTTTT.

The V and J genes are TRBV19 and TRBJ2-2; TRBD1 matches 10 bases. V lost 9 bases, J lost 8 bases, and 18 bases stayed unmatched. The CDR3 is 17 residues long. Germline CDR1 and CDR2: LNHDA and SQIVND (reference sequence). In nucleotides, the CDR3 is TGTGCCAGCCTCCCCCCGGGACAGGGGCTTCGTGGGGGGGAGCTGTTTTTT. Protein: CASLPPGQGLRGGELFF.

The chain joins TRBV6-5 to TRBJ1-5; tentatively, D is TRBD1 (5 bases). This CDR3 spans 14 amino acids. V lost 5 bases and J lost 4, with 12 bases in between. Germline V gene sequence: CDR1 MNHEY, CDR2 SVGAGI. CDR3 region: CASSDGQGNQPQHF. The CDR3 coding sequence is TGTGCCAGCAGTGACGGGCAGGGTAATCAGCCCCAGCATTTT.

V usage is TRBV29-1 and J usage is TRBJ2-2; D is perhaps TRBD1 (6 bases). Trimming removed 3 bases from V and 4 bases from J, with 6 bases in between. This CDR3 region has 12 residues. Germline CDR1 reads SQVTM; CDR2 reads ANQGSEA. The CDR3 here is CSVDRGTGELFF. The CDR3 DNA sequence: TGCAGCGTTGACAGGGGCACCGGGGAGCTGTTTTTT.

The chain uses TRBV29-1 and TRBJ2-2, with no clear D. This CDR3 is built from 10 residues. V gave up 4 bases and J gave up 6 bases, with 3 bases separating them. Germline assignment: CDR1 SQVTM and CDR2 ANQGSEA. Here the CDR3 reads CSVGSGELFF. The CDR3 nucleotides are TGCAGCGTTGGGTCCGGGGAGCTGTTTTTT.

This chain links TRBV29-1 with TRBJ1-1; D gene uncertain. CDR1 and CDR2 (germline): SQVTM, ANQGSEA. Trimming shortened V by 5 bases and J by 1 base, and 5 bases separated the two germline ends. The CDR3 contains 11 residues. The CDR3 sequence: CSVKGNTEAFF. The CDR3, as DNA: TGCAGCGTTAAAGGGAACACTGAAGCTTTCTTT.

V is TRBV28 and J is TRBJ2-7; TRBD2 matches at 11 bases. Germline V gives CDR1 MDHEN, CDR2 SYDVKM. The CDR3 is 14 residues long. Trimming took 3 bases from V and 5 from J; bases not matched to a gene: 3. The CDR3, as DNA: TGTGCCAGCAGTTTGACTAGCGGGATGGACGAGCAGTACTTC. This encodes CASSLTSGMDEQYF.

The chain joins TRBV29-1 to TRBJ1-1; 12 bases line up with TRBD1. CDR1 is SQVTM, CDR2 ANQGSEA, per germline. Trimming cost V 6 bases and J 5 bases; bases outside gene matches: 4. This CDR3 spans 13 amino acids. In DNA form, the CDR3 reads TGCAGCGTGGGACAGGGGGCTCGGACTGAAGCTTTCTTT. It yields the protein CSVGQGARTEAFF.

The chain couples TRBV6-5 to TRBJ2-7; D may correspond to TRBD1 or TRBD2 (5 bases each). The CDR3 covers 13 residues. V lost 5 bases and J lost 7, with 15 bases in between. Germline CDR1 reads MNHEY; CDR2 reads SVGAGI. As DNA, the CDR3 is TGTGCCAGCAGTCCGACGGGGCCGGGAGAGCAGTACTTC. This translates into CASSPTGPGEQYF.

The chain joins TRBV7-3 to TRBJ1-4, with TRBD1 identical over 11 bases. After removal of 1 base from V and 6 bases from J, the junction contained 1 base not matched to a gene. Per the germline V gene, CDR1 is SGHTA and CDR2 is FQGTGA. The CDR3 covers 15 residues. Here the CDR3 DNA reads TGTGCCAGCAGCTTAAGGACAGGGGGCTATGAAAAACTGTTTTTT. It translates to CASSLRTGGYEKLFF.

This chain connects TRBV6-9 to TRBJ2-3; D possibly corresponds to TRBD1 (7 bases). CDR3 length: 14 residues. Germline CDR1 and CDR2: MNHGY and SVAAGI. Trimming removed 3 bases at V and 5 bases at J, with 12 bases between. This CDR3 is CASSYNRGGDTQYF. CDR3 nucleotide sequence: TGTGCCAGCAGTTACAACAGGGGAGGAGATACGCAGTATTTT.

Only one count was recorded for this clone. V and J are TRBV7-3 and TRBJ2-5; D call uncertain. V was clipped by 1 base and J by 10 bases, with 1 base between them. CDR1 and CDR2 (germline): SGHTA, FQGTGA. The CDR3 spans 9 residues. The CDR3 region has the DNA TGTGCCAGCAGCTTAAACCAGTACTTC. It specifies CASSLNQYF.

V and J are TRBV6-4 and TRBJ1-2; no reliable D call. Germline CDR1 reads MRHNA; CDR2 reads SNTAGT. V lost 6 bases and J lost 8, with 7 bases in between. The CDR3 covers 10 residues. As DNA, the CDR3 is TGTGCCAGCAGCCCGCCAGGCTACACCTTC. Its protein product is CASSPPGYTF.

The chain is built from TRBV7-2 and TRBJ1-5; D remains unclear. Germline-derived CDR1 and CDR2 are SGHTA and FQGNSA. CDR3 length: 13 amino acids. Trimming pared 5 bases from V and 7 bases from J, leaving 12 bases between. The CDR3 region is CASSLSWGQPQHF. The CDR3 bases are TGTGCCAGCAGCCTCTCGTGGGGACAGCCCCAGCATTTT.